This passage covers 11 T cell receptor beta chains from one sample sequenced in a study of T cell responses to AZD1222 COVID-19 vaccine. The method was immunoSEQ multiplex PCR; TCRdb's version includes in-frame clones alone and lacks a portion of them. The sample consists of 100,000 to 150,000 clones, approximately 89% of them appearing once. The sample was peripheral blood, taken on day 0 of AZD1222 vaccination. These receptors came from an adult in good health.

This clone was observed once. V usage is TRBV20-1 and J usage is TRBJ2-1; D is unresolved. Germline CDR1 is DFQATT and CDR2 is SNEGSKA (reference sequence). The CDR3 totals 12 residues. The CDR3: CRASGHLNEQFF. The CDR3 coding sequence is TGCAGAGCCAGTGGCCATCTAAATGAGCAGTTCTTC.

J is TRBJ1-2 and V is TRBV3-1 (or the pseudogene TRBV3-2); D gene ambiguous. Germline V gene lookup returns CDR1 LGHDT and CDR2 YNNKEL (reference sequence). Trimming took off 0 bases at V and 7 bases at J, with 3 bases between the two ends. The CDR3 spans 11 residues. The CDR3 DNA reads as TGTGCCAGCAGCCAAGACGGTGGCTACACCTTC. Protein product: CASSQDGGYTF.

This clone was detected a few times. This chain joins TRBV4-3 and TRBJ2-7, with D perhaps TRBD2 (6 bases). The CDR3 is made up of 16 amino acids. The V and J ends lost 0 bases and 3 bases respectively, with 15 bases between them. Germline V lookup: CDR1 LGHNA, CDR2 YSLEER. The CDR3 bases are TGCGCCAGCAGCCAAGAGGTCGGCGGGGCCCACTACGAGCAGTACTTC. It encodes CASSQEVGGAHYEQYF.

The V and J genes are TRBV7-9 and TRBJ2-3; no firm D call. The CDR3 runs to 13 residues. Deletions cut 3 bases from V and 4 bases from J, with 8 bases between. The germline CDR1 and CDR2 sequences are SEHNR and FQNEAQ (reference sequence). CDR3 sequence: CASSLLGADTQYF. The CDR3 coding sequence is TGTGCCAGCAGCTTGTTGGGTGCAGATACGCAGTATTTT.

The V call is TRBV7-2, the J call TRBJ1-5; a weak D match, TRBD1 (5 bases). Germline CDR1 reads SGHTA; CDR2 reads FQGNSA. Trimming cost V 3 bases and J 7 bases, with 13 bases left between them. This CDR3 region has 14 residues. Here the CDR3 DNA reads TGTGCCAGCAGCTTCGGAGGGGACGGACAGCCCCAGCATTTT. Amino acids: CASSFGGDGQPQHF.

The chain combines TRBV5-1 with TRBJ2-3, with D possibly being TRBD2 (6 bases). Germline loops: CDR1 SGHRS, CDR2 YFSETQ. Deletions cut 4 bases from V and 6 bases from J, with 18 bases between. The CDR3 has 15 residues. The CDR3 DNA reads TGCGCCAGCAGCCGTAGCGGCACTGAAATGGATACGCAGTATTTT. Its protein product is CASSRSGTEMDTQYF.

The genes are TRBV27 and TRBJ1-1; unclear D gene. There are 13 residues in the CDR3. Germline V gene sequence: CDR1 MNHEY, CDR2 SMNVEV (reference sequence). Trimming cost V 3 bases and J 1 base, with 6 bases left between them. CDR3 coding DNA: TGTGCCAGCAGTTTTCTTGAGAACACTGAAGCTTTCTTT. Translation: CASSFLENTEAFF.

This clone has just a few counts. V is TRBV5-4 and J is TRBJ1-1; D possibly corresponds to TRBD1 (5 bases). V was pared by 0 bases and J by 5 bases, with 11 bases between. The germline V gene encodes CDR1 SGHNT and CDR2 YYREEE (reference sequence). The CDR3 is 14 amino acids. The CDR3 is CASSLGQRGTEAFF. Here the CDR3 DNA reads TGTGCCAGCAGCTTGGGACAGAGAGGAACTGAAGCTTTCTTT.

The chain is built from TRBV9 and TRBJ2-2, with a possible D match to TRBD1 (6 bases). Germline V lookup: CDR1 SGDLS, CDR2 YYNGEE. The V end was cut by 3 bases, the J end by 1 base, with 7 bases between. The CDR3 consists of 14 residues. In nucleotides, the CDR3 is TGTGCCAGCAGCGAGGGACAGAACACCGGGGAGCTGTTTTTT. This gives the protein CASSEGQNTGELFF. The variable domain in full, completed from reference TRBV9 and TRBJ2-2, reads DSGVTQTPKHLITATGQRVTLRCSPRSGDLSVYWYQQSLDQGLQFLIQYYNGEERAKGNILERFSAQQFPDLHSELNLSSLELGDSALYFCASSEGQNTGELFFGEGSRLTVL.

In DNA form, the CDR3 reads TGTGCCAGCATCCGGGGCTCTGGAAACACCATATATTTT. Translated, it gives CASIRGSGNTIYF. The V gene is TRBV12-3 or TRBV12-4, the J gene TRBJ1-3; D not resolved. V lost 7 bases, J lost 0 bases, and 7 bases lay in between. The CDR3 sequence is 13 residues long.

V usage is TRBV7-2 and J usage is TRBJ2-7; 7 bases are shared with TRBD1. CDR1 and CDR2 (germline): SGHTA, FQGNSA. The CDR3 totals 15 residues. The J segment lost 6 bases and the V segment lost 5 bases, leaving 13 bases of the junction unmatched. The CDR3 reads CASSPLTGFPLEQYF. CDR3 DNA: TGTGCCAGCAGCCCACTGACAGGGTTCCCTCTCGAGCAGTACTTC.